These T cell receptor beta chains were read from a single sample in a study of cytomegalovirus exposure and HLA in healthy donors. Assay: immunoSEQ multiplex PCR; the TCRdb copy retains only in-frame clones and omits some. Among hundreds of thousands of clones, approximately 84% were seen once, and the ten largest hold about 0.25%. Material: PBMCs. The receptors originated from a girl aged 2 to 10 in good health and CMV-seronegative. Both conserved end residues are part of each CDR3. Fields, in order: CDR3 protein, CDR3 DNA, clone size, V gene, J gene, D gene. The D gene is left open where the match is weak. Size tells how often a clone was seen (once, few, many) or the class of an expanded clone, and some rows leave it out.

CASSRLAGGPNVVNEQFF	TGCGCCAGCAGCAGGCTAGCGGGAGGGCCTAACGTGGTAAATGAGCAGTTCTTC	NA	TRBV4-1	TRBJ2-1	TRBD2
CASSQEDTYYEQYF	TGTGCCAGCAGCCAAGAGGACACCTACTACGAGCAGTACTTC	NA	TRBV4-2	TRBJ2-7	NA
CASSLQVHEQYF	TGTGCCAGCAGTTTGCAGGTTCACGAGCAGTACTTC	once	TRBV28	TRBJ2-7	NA
CASSPRDRAMVELFF	TGTGCCAGCAGCCCTCGGGACAGGGCAATGGTGGAGCTGTTTTTT	NA	TRBV5-6	TRBJ2-2	TRBD1
CASSQDRSSGNTIYF	TGTGCCAGCAGCCAAGATCGGTCCTCTGGAAACACCATATATTTT	NA	TRBV4-2	TRBJ1-3	NA
CASSLPGQNSPLHF	TGCGCCAGCAGCTTACCGGGACAGAATTCACCCCTCCACTTT	NA	TRBV5-1	TRBJ1-6	TRBD1
CASSTRQGRYGYTF	TGTGCCAGCTCGACGAGGCAGGGGCGGTATGGCTACACCTTC	NA	TRBV18	TRBJ1-2	NA
CASSPRDSHGRKYGYTF	TGTGCCAGCAGTCCTAGGGACAGTCACGGCCGGAAATATGGCTACACCTTC	NA	TRBV27	TRBJ1-2	TRBD1
CASSSGHIYEQYF	TGTGCCAGCAGCTCTGGACACATCTACGAGCAGTACTTC	once	TRBV6-5	TRBJ2-7	NA
CASSDMKGGYEQYF	TGTGCCAGCAGTGATATGAAAGGGGGCTACGAGCAGTACTTC	once	TRBV2	TRBJ2-7	NA
CASRAGTTGPYEQYF	TGCGCCAGCAGGGCCGGGACAACTGGGCCCTACGAGCAGTACTTC	once	TRBV10-2	TRBJ2-7	NA
CAWSVAGVRGGELFF	TGTGCCTGGAGTGTAGCTGGGGTGCGGGGCGGGGAGCTGTTTTTT	once	TRBV30	TRBJ2-2	NA
CASSRFRDRGNTEAFF	TGTGCCAGCAGCCGCTTCCGGGACAGGGGCAACACTGAAGCTTTCTTT	NA	TRBV14	TRBJ1-1	TRBD1
CASSLRQGSNQPQHF	TGTGCCAGCAGCCTTCGACAGGGGAGCAATCAGCCCCAGCATTTT	NA	TRBV6-1	TRBJ1-5	TRBD1
CASSPPGGFTGELFF	TGTGCCAGCAGCCCCCCGGGGGGGTTCACCGGGGAGCTGTTTTTT	NA	TRBV7-6	TRBJ2-2	TRBD2
CASSSPGTYNSPLHF	TGTGCCAGCAGTTCCCCCGGGACCTATAATTCACCCCTCCACTTT	NA	TRBV28	TRBJ1-6	NA
CASSPPGTGVYEQYF	TGTGCCAGTAGCCCTCCCGGGACAGGGGTCTACGAGCAGTACTTC	NA	TRBV19	TRBJ2-7	TRBD1
CASSQRTGTGYTF	TGTGCCAGCAGCCAGAGGACAGGGACTGGCTACACCTTC	NA	TRBV7-8	TRBJ1-2	TRBD1
CASSPTEGVVGNTIYF	TGTGCCAGCTCACCTACCGAAGGGGTCGTCGGAAACACCATATATTTT	NA	TRBV18	TRBJ1-3	NA
CASTTGHNQPQHF	TGTGCCAGCACCACGGGTCATAATCAGCCCCAGCATTTT	NA	TRBV6-5	TRBJ1-5	NA
CASSSRTGSSQPQHF	TGTGCCAGCAGTTCCAGGACAGGGAGTTCTCAGCCCCAGCATTTT	once	TRBV28	TRBJ1-5	TRBD1
CASSVQGAGEKLFF	TGTGCCAGCAGTGTACAGGGGGCAGGGGAAAAACTGTTTTTT	NA	TRBV6-6	TRBJ1-4	TRBD1
CASSPGGRGDTEAFF	TGTGCCAGCAGTCCAGGGGGCCGAGGGGACACTGAAGCTTTCTTT	once	TRBV13	TRBJ1-1	TRBD1
CASSQDRSNQPQHF	TGTGCCAGCTCACAGGACAGGAGCAATCAGCCCCAGCATTTT	NA	TRBV18	TRBJ1-5	TRBD1
CAWSDTGTGSRTEAFF	TGTGCCTGGAGTGATACCGGGACAGGGAGTAGGACTGAAGCTTTCTTT	NA	TRBV30	TRBJ1-1	TRBD1
CASSLAIGSSGPQGEQFF	TGTGCCAGCAGCTTAGCAATAGGGTCTAGCGGCCCCCAAGGTGAGCAGTTCTTC	NA	TRBV7-6	TRBJ2-1	TRBD2
CAWSVQGGLAGMLSKNIQYF	TGTGCCTGGAGTGTCCAAGGGGGACTAGCGGGGATGCTTTCCAAAAACATTCAGTACTTC	NA	TRBV30	TRBJ2-4	TRBD2
CASSSALTPQETQYF	TGTGCCAGCAGCTCCGCGCTAACTCCACAAGAGACCCAGTACTTC	NA	TRBV5-4	TRBJ2-5	NA